This T cell receptor (beta chain) is from a study of T cell changes during pregnancy in multiple sclerosis. Assay used: immunoSEQ multiplex PCR; TCRdb lists only in-frame clones, some missing. This table holds about 31,000 clones, around 93% found once. Germline loops: CDR1 SEHNR, CDR2 FQNEAQ (reference sequence). The CDR3 is made up of 12 amino acids. V dropped 4 bases and J dropped 10 bases, with 11 bases sitting between them. The receptor's source is a female donor with multiple sclerosis, enrolled in a pregnancy study. Sample: CD4+ T cells from peripheral blood mononuclear cells, taken in the second trimester of pregnancy. The chain recombines TRBV7-9 with TRBJ2-1, with D possibly TRBD1 on 6 matching bases. The CDR3 nucleotides read TGTGCCAGCAGCTATACAGGGTCCGAGCAGTTCTTC. Translated: CASSYTGSEQFF.